This T cell receptor (beta chain) was identified during a study of T cells in lung cancer brain metastases listed by TCRdb under 2018. Some background on the complete study: About 85% of the 20 patients had a history of tobacco use, with a median of about 36 pack-years. Of the approximately 20 patients, around 17 received no interval therapy between resection of the primary and resection of the metastasis. The median interval between acquisition of the primary specimen and acquisition of the brain metastasis specimen was 348 days. The study compared TCR beta CDR3 repertoires between fully resected primary non-small cell lung cancers and paired brain metastases. A cohort of around 20 patients was included, from whom roughly 40 specimens were contributed, with one primary lung lesion and one brain metastasis obtained from each patient. Patients had a median age at first diagnosis of roughly 50 years, with about nine males and eleven to twelve females. An average DNA integrity number of about 3.8 was found in both primary and metastatic specimens, and no significant difference was detected between sites. Study-wide findings and limitations: DNA fragmentation in the FFPE samples may have prevented recovery of the complete infiltrating T cell repertoire. The ten most abundant clones accounted for a significantly larger fraction of the repertoire in brain metastases than in primaries, which suggests clonal expansion. Most clones were found to be lesion-specific, and limited overlap was observed between paired lesions (mean Morisita index 0.23). It was not possible to control for the effects of preoperative corticosteroids on T cell infiltration in brain metastases. Significantly fewer unique productive clones were found in brain metastases than in paired primaries (median approximately 1,500 versus 4,300).

Patients underwent resection for synchronous oligometastatic disease or delayed recurrence of a solitary brain metastasis. To avoid including cancers other than NSCLC, any patient with a history of multiple malignancies was excluded. Using marked H&E slides as a guide, tumor areas were macrodissected from about five unstained approximately 9.6 um sections that had been deparaffinized. All specimens were fixed in formalin and embedded in paraffin (FFPE). Genomic DNA was extracted using the AllPrep DNA/RNA FFPE Kit. Between roughly 2 and 5.5 ug genomic DNA was input per sample, with paired samples receiving equal DNA input. TCR beta libraries were built with the immunoSEQ hsTCRbeta Kit using multiplexed V and J gene primers in two PCR steps. Pooled libraries with positive and negative controls were sequenced on an Illumina MiSeq using a 100-cycle paired-end protocol. The authors' analysis ran thus. The immunoSEQ vendor processed the raw data into normalized, annotated TCR beta repertoire reports. Richness was counted as unique clones by nucleotide sequence, and total richness was extrapolated with the iChao1 and Efron-Thisted estimators. To characterize and compare the paired lesions, the analysis used Pielou's evenness, Simpson's index, the proportional abundance of the top-ten clones, and the Morisita overlap index. TCRdb retrieved this table from immuneACCESS and kept in-frame rearrangements only. Not all clones are present; in checked studies, unresolved V genes account for under half, and no reason is known for the remainder. Clone size and V and J calls were adopted from that table, with D and trimming inferred from the DNA. The sample table holds about 5,500 clones, of which 70% to 90% were seen once. Roughly 8.3% of the sample is held by the ten biggest clonotypes.

Counted from cysteine to phenylalanine, this CDR3 has 16 amino acids. Of all the DNA, just the CDR3 is kept, 48 bases in frame from base 1. The CDR1 and CDR2 encoded by the germline V gene are MDHEN and SYDVKM. V is reduced by 8 bases and J by 0 bases, leaving a spacing of 19 bases between them. The sample holds a few counts of this clone. No cognate antigen has been identified for it. Base quality data are lacking; no much larger clone is found one base away. Here the chain combines TRBV28 and TRBJ1-1, with the D gene uncertain. Sequenced: tumor tissue from a brain metastasis. Explained via the paper, the cell subset or site label denotes: paired resected brain metastasis. The TCR comes from a woman aged 45-65 years with non-small cell lung cancer that had spread to the brain. At the DNA level, the sequence is TGTGCCAGCTACTCCATCGGGGTTATAATGAACACTGAAGCTTTCTTT. This codes for CASYSIGVIMNTEAFF.